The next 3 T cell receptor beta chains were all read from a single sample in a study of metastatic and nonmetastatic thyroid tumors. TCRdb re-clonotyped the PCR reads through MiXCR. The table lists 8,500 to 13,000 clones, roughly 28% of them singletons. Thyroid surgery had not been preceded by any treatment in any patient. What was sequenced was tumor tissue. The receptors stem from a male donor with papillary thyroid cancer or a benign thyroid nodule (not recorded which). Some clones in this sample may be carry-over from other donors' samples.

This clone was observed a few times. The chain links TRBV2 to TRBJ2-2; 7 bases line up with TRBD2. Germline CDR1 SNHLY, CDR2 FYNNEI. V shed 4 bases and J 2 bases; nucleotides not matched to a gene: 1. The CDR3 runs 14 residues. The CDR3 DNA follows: TGTGCCAGCAGTGGGGACTACAACACCGGGGAGCTGTTTTTT. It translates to CASSGDYNTGELFF. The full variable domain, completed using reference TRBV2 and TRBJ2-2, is EPEVTQTPSHQVTQMGQEVILRCVPISNHLYFYWYRQILGQKVEFLVSFYNNEISEKSEIFDDQFSVERPDGSNFTLKIRSTKLEDSAMYFCASSGDYNTGELFFGEGSRLTVL.

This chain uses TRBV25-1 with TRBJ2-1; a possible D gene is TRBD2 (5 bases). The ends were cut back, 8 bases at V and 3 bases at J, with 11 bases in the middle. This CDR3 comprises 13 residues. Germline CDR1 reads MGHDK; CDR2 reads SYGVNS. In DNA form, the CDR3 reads TGTGCCAGCCTACTAGATGGCTACAATGAGCAGTTCTTC. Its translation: CASLLDGYNEQFF.

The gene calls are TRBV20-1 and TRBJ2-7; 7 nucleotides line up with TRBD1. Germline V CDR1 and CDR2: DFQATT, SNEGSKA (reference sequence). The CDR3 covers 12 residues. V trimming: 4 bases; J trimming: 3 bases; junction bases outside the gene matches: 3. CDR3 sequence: CSAKGGSYEQYF. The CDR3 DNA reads TGCAGTGCTAAAGGGGGCAGCTACGAGCAGTACTTC.